One T cell receptor beta chain is described in this entry. Its antigen is as yet unknown. This specimen belongs to a study of CD8 T cells in ankylosing spondylitis. Trimming cost V 3 bases and J 5 bases, with 12 bases left between them. CDR3 length equals 14 residues. Quantitative 5'-RACE with molecular barcodes was used to make the TCR beta libraries. TCRdb ran MiXCR on the 5' RACE reads and lists one entry per CDR3 protein. The sample lists hundreds of thousands of distinct CDR3 sequences; 10% to 13% were seen once. Findings and limits, study-wide: From matched ankylosing spondylitis synovial fluid, disease-linked clones were reportedly recovered at significantly enriched levels. A TCR beta motif of roughly eight highly homologous variants seemed to mark ankylosing spondylitis blood. Disease-linked clones were CD8+ and relatively rare in peripheral blood.

The sequencing sample was made of blood, either unsorted or a sorted T cell fraction (not recorded which). The rearrangement joins TRBV12-3 or TRBV12-4 to TRBJ2-3; tentatively, D is TRBD1 (6 bases). This clonotype was sampled from a male donor with ankylosing spondylitis or in good health (not recorded which). CDR3 in amino acids: CASSLGARGDTQYF. In DNA, the CDR3 is TGTGCCAGCAGTTTGGGGGCTAGGGGAGATACGCAGTATTTT.